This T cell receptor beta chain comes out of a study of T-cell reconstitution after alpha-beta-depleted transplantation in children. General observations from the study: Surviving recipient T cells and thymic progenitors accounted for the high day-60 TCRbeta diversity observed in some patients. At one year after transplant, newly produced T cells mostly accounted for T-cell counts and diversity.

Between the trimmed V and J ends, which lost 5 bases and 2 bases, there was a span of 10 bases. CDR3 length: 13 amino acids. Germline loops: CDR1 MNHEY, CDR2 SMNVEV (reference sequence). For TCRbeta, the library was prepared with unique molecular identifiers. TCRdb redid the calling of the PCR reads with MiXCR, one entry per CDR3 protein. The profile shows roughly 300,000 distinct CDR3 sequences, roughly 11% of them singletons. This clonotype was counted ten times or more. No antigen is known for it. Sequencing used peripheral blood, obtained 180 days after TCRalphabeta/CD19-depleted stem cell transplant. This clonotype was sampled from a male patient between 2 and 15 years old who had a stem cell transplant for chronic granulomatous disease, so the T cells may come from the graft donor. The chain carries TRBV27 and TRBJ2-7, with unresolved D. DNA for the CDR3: TGTGCCAGCAGTATAGACCGAACCTACGAGCAGTACTTC. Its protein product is CASSIDRTYEQYF.